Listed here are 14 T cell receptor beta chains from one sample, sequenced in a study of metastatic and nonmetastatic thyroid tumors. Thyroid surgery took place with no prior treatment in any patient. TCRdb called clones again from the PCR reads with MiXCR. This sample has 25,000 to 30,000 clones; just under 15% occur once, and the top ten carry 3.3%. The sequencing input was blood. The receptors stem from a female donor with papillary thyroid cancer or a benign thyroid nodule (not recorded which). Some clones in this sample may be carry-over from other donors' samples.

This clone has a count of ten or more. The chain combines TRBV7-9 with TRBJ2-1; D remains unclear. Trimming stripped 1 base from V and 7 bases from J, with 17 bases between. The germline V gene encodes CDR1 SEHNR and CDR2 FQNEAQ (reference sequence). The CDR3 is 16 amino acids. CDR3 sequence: CASSLGIGPGGNEQFF. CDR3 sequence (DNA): TGTGCCAGCAGCTTAGGCATCGGCCCAGGTGGGAATGAGCAGTTCTTC.

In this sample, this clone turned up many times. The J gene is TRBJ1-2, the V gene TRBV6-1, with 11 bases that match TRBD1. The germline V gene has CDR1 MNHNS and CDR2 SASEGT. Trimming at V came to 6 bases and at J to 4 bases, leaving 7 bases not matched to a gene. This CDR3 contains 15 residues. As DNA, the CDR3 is TGTGCCAGCAGAAGAGACGGGACAGGGGGCTATGGCTACACCTTC. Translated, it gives CASRRDGTGGYGYTF.

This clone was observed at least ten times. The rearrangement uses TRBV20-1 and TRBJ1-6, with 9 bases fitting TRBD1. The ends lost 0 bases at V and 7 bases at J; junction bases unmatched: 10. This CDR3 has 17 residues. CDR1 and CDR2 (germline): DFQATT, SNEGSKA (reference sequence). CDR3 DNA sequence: TGCAGTGCTAGAGATCGGGGATCCGGGACAGGGAATTCACCCCTCCACTTT. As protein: CSARDRGSGTGNSPLHF.

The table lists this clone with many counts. The CDR3 here is CASSLDSPGGELFF. In DNA, the CDR3 is TGTGCCAGCAGCCTTGACTCCCCTGGGGGGGAGCTGTTTTTT. This chain uses TRBV5-4 with TRBJ2-2; D is ambiguous. CDR1 and CDR2 (germline): SGHNT, YYREEE (reference sequence). The CDR3 totals 14 residues. V lost 4 bases and J lost 8, with 15 bases in between.

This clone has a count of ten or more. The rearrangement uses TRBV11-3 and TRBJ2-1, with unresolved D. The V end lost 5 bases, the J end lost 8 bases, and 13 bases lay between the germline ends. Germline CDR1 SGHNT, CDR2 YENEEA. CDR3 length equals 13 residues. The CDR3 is CASSVSSGDEQFF. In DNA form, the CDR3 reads TGTGCCAGCAGCGTCTCATCGGGCGATGAGCAGTTCTTC.

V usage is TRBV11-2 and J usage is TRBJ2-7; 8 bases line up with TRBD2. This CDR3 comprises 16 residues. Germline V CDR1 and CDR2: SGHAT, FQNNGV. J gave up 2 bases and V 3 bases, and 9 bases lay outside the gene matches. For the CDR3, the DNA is TGTGCCAGCAGCTTGAGGGTTAGCGGGACTCCCTACGAGCAGTACTTC. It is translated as CASSLRVSGTPYEQYF.

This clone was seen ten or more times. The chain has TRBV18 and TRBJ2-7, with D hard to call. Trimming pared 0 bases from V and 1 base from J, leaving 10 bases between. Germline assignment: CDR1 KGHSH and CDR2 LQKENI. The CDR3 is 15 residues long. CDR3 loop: CASSPPAGRSYEQYF. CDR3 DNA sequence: TGTGCCAGCTCACCACCGGCAGGCAGGTCCTACGAGCAGTACTTC.

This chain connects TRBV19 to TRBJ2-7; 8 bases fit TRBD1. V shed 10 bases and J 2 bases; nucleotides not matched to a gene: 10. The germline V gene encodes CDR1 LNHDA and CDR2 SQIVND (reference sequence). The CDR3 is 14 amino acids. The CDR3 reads CAIVPTGATYEQYF. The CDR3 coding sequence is TGTGCCATTGTCCCGACAGGGGCCACCTACGAGCAGTACTTC.

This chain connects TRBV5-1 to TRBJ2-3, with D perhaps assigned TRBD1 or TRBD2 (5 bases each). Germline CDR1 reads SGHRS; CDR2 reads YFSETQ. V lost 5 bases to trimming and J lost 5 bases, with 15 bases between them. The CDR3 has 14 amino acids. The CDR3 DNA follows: TGCGCCAGCAGGGTGGGACCCTCTCAAGATACGCAGTATTTT. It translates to CASRVGPSQDTQYF.

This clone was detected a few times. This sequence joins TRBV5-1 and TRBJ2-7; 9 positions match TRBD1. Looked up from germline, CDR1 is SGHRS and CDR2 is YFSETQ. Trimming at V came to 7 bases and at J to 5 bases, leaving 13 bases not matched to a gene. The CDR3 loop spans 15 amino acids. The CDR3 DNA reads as TGCGCCAGCGGCTCTGACAGGGGGAGACAGAACGAGCAGTACTTC. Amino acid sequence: CASGSDRGRQNEQYF.

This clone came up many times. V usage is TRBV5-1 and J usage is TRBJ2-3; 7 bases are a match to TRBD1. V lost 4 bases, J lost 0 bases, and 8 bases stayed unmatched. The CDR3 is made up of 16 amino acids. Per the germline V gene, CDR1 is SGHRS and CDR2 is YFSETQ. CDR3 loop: CASSKRTGASTDTQYF. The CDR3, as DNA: TGCGCCAGCAGCAAAAGAACAGGGGCGAGCACAGATACGCAGTATTTT.

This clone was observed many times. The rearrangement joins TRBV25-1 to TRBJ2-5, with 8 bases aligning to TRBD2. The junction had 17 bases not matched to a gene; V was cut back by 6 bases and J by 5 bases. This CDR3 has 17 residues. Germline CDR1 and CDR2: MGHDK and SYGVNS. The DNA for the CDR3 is TGTGCCAGCAGAGTGAATCGGGGAGCGGGAGTCGGGGAGACCCAGTACTTC. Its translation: CASRVNRGAGVGETQYF.

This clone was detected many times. DNA of the CDR3: TGTGCCAGCAGCCTGAGGGTGGCGCGAACAGAGACCCAGTACTTC. It translates to CASSLRVARTETQYF. The V and J genes are TRBV3-1 and TRBJ2-5; D perhaps matches TRBD2 (5 bases). This CDR3 contains 15 residues. Germline-derived CDR1 and CDR2 are LGHDT and YNNKEL (reference sequence). V was shortened by 4 bases and J by 4 bases, with 16 bases between the two germline ends.

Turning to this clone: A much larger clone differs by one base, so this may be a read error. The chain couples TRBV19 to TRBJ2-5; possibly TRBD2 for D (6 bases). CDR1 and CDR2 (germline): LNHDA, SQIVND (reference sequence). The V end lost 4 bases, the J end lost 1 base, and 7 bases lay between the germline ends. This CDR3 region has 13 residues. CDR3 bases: TGTGCCAGTAGTAGGGACTTCCAAGAGACCCAGTACTTC. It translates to CASSRDFQETQYF.